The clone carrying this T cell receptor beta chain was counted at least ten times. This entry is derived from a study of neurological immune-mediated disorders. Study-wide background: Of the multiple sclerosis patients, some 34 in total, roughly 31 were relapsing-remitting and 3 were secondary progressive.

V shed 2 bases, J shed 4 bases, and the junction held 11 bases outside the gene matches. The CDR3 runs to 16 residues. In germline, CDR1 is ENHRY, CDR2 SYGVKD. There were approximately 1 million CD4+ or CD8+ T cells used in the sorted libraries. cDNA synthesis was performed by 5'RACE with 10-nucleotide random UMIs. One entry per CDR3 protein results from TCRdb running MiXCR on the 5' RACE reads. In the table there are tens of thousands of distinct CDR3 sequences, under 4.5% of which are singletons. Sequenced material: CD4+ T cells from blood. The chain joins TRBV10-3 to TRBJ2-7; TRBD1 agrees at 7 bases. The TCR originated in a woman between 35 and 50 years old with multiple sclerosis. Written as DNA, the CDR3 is TGTGCCATCAGTGAGCCCGGGACAGAGTACCTGTACGAGCAGTACTTC. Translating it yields CAISEPGTEYLYEQYF.